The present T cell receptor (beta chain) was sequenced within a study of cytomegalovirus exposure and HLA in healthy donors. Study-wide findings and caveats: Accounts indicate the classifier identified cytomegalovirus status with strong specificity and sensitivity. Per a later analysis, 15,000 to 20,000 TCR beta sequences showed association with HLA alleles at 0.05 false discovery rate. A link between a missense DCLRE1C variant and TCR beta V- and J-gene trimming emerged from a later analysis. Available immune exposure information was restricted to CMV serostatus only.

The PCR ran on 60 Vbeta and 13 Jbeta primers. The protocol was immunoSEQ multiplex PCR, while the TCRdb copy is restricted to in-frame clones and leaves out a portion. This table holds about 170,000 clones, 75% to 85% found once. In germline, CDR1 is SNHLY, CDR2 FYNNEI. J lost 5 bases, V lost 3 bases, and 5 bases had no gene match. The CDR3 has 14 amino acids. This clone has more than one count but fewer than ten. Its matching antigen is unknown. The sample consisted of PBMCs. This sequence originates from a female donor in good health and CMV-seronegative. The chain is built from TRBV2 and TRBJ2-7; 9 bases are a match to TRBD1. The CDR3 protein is CASSDRTGAHEQYF. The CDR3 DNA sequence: TGTGCCAGCAGTGACCGGACAGGGGCGCACGAGCAGTACTTC.